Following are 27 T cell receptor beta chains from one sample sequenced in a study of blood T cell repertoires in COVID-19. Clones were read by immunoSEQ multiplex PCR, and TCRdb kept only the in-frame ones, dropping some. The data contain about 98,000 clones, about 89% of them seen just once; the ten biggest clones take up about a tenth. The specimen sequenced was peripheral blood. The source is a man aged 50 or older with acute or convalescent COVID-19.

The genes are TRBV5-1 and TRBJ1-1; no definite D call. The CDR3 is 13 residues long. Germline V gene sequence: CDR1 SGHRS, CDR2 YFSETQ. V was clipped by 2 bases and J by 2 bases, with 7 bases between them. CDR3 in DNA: TGCGCCAGCAGCTTAACAGCAAACACTGAAGCTTTCTTT. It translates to CASSLTANTEAFF.

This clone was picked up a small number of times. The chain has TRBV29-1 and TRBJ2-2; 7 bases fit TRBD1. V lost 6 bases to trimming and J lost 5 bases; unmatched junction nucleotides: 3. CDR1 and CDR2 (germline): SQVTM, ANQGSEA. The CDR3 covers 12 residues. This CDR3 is CSVSGGTGELFF. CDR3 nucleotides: TGCAGCGTCTCAGGGGGAACCGGGGAGCTGTTTTTT.

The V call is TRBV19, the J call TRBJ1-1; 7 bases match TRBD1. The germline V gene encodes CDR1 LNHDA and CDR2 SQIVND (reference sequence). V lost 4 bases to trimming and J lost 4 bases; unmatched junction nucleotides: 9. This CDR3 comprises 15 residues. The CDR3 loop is CASSKARGRVTEAFF. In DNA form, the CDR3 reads TGTGCCAGTAGTAAGGCAAGGGGGCGGGTCACTGAAGCTTTCTTT.

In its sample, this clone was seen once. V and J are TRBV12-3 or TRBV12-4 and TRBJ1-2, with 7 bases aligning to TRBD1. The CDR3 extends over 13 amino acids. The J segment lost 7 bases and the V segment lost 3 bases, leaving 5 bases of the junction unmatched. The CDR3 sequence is CASSFGWTGGYTF. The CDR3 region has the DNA TGTGCCAGCAGTTTCGGCTGGACAGGTGGCTACACCTTC.

The CDR3 protein is CASSYSRQGVTEAFF. The CDR3 nucleotides read TGTGCCAGCAGTTACTCGAGACAGGGTGTGACTGAAGCTTTCTTT. The genes are TRBV6-5 and TRBJ1-1; 7 bases match TRBD1. Germline lookup yields CDR1 MNHEY and CDR2 SVGAGI. With 0 bases clipped from V and 5 bases from J, the junction kept 6 bases outside the gene matches. The CDR3 is 15 amino acids.

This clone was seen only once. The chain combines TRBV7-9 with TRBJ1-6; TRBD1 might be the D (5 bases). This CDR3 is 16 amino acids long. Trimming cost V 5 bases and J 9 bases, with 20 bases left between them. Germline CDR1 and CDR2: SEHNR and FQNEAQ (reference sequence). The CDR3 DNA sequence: TGTGCCAGCAGCCCCCCTGAGGCAGGGAAAGGTTCACCCCTCCACTTT. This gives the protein CASSPPEAGKGSPLHF.

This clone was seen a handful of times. Here the CDR3 reads CASSVLAGAADTQYF. The CDR3 DNA reads TGCGCCAGCAGCGTGCTAGCGGGAGCCGCAGATACGCAGTATTTT. The V and J genes are TRBV10-1 and TRBJ2-3; 10 positions match TRBD2. The V gene's germline CDR1 is WNHNN and CDR2 SYGVQD (reference sequence). This CDR3 has 15 residues. J lost 4 bases, V lost 6 bases, and 7 bases had no gene match.

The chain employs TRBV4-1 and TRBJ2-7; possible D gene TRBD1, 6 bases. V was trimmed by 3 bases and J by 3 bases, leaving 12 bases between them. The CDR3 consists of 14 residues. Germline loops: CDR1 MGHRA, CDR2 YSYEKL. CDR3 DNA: TGCGCCAGCAGCCAGCTGACAGGTTTCTACGAGCAGTACTTC. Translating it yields CASSQLTGFYEQYF.

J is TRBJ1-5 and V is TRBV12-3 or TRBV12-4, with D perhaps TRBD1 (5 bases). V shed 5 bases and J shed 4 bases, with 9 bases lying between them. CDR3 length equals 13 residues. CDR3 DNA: TGTGCCAGCAGTGCGCAGGGAAATCAGCCCCAGCATTTT. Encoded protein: CASSAQGNQPQHF.

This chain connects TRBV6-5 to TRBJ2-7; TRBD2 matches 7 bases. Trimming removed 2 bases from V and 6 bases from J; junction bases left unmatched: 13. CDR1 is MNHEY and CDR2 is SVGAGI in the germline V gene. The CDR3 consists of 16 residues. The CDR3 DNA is TGTGCCAGCAGTTACGCCCCGGGGCTAGCGGACCTCGAGCAGTACTTC. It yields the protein CASSYAPGLADLEQYF.

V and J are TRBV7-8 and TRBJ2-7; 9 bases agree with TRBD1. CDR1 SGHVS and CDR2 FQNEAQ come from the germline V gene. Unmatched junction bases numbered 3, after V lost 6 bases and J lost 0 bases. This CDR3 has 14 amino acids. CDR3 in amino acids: CASRNRGLSYEQYF. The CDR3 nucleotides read TGTGCCAGCAGAAACAGGGGGCTCTCCTACGAGCAGTACTTC.

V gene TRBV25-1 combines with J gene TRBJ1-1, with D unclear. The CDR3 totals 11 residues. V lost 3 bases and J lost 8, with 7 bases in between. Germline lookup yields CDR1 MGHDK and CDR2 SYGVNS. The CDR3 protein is CASSDGVEAFF. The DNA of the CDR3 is TGTGCCAGCAGTGACGGGGTAGAAGCTTTCTTT.

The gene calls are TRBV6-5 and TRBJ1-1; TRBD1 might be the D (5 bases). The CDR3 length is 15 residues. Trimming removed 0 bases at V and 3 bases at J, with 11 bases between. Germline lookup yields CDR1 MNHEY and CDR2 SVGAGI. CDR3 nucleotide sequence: TGTGCCAGCAGTTACTCGGAGTCAGGGTACACTGAAGCTTTCTTT. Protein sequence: CASSYSESGYTEAFF.

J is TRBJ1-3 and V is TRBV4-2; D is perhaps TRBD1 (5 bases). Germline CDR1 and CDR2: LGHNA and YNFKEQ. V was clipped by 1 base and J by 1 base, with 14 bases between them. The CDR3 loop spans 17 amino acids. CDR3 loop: CASSQAQGRGSGNTIYF. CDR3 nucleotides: TGTGCCAGCAGCCAAGCCCAAGGGCGGGGGTCTGGAAACACCATATATTTT.

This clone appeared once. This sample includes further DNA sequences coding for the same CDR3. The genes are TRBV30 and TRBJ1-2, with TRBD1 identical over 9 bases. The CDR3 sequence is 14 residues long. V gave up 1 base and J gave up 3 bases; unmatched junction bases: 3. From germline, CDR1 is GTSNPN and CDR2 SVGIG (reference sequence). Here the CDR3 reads CAWSEGQGHYGYTF. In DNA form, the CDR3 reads TGTGCCTGGAGTGAAGGACAGGGGCACTATGGCTACACCTTC.

CDR3 in DNA: TGCGCCAGCAGCCAAGGCCCTAGCGGTAGGGGCGAGCAGTACTTC. Amino acids: CASSQGPSGRGEQYF. The J gene is TRBJ2-7, the V gene TRBV4-1; 7 nucleotides line up with TRBD2. V lost 1 base to trimming and J lost 6 bases; unmatched junction nucleotides: 9. Germline loops: CDR1 MGHRA, CDR2 YSYEKL. The CDR3 has 15 amino acids.

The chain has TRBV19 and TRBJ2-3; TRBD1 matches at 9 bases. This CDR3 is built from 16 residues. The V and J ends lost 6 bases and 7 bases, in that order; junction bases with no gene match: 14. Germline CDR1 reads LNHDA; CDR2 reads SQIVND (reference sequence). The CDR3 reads CASSLVGTGSANTQYF. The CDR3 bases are TGTGCCAGTAGCTTGGTAGGGACAGGGTCGGCAAATACGCAGTATTTT.

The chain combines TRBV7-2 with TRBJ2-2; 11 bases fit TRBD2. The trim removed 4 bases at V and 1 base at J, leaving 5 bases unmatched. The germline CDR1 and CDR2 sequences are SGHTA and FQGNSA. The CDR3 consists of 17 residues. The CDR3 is CASSSRTSGLNTGELFF. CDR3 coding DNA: TGTGCCAGCAGCTCTAGGACTAGCGGGCTGAACACCGGGGAGCTGTTTTTT.

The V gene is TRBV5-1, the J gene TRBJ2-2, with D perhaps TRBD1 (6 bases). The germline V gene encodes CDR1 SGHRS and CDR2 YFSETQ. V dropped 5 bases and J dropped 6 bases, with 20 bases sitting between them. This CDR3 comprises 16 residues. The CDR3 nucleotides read TGCGCCAGCAGAGTCCCGGGGACACCGGAGTCCGGGGAGCTGTTTTTT. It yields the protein CASRVPGTPESGELFF.

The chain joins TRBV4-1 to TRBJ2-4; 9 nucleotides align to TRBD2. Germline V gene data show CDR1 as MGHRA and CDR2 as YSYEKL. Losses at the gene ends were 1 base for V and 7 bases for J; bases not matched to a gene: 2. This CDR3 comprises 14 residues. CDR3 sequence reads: CASSQAAGGNIQYF. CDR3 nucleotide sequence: TGCGCCAGCAGCCAAGCAGCGGGAGGTAACATTCAGTACTTC.

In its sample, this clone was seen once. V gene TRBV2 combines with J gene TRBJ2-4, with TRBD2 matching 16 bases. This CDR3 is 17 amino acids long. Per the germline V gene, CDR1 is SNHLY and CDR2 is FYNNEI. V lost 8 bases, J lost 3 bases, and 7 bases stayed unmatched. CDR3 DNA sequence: TGTGCCAGCGATGCCGGGACTAGCGGGAGGGGCAAAAACATTCAGTACTTC. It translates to CASDAGTSGRGKNIQYF.

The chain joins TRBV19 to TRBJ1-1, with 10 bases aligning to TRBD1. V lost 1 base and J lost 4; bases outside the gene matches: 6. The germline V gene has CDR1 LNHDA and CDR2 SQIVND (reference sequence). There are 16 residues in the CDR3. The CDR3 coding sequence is TGTGCCAGTAGTATAGGGGGGACAGGGGCATCCACTGAAGCTTTCTTT. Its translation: CASSIGGTGASTEAFF.

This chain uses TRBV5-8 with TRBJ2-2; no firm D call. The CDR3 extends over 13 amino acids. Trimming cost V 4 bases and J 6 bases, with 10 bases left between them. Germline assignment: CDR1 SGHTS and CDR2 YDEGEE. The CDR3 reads CASSPRSPGELFF. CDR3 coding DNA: TGTGCCAGCAGCCCCCGGTCCCCCGGGGAGCTGTTTTTT.

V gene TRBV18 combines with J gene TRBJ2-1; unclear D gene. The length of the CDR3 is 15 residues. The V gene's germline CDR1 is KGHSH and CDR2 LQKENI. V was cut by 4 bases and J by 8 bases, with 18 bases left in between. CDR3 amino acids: CASSQFHGQVDEQFF. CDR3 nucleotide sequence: TGTGCCAGCTCACAATTCCATGGCCAGGTGGATGAGCAGTTCTTC.

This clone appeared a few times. The chain's CDR3 is CASSSTGYEQYF. The CDR3 DNA is TGTGCCAGCAGTTCCACAGGGTACGAGCAGTACTTC. V and J are TRBV7-9 and TRBJ2-7; weak D call: TRBD1 (6 bases). V was shortened by 6 bases and J by 4 bases, with 10 bases between the two germline ends. Germline lookup yields CDR1 SEHNR and CDR2 FQNEAQ (reference sequence). The CDR3 consists of 12 residues.

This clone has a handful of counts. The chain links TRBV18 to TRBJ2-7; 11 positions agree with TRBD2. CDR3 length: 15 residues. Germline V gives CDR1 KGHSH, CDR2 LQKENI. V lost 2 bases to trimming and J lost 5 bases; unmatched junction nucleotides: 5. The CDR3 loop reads CASSPLAGGPNEQYF. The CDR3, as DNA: TGTGCCAGCTCACCATTAGCGGGAGGGCCCAACGAGCAGTACTTC. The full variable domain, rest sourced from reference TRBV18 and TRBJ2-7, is NAGVMQNPRHLVRRRGQEARLRCSPMKGHSHVYWYRQLPEEGLKFMVYLQKENIIDESGMPKERFSAEFPKEGPSILRIQQVVRGDSAAYFCASSPLAGGPNEQYFGPGTRLTVT.

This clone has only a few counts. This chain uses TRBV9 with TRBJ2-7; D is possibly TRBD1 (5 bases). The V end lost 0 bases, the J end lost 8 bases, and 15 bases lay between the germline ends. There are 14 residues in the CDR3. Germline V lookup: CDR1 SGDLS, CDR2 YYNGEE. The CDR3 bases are TGTGCCAGCAGCGTAGAAGGGGTAGCAGGGAAGCAGTACTTC. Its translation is CASSVEGVAGKQYF.